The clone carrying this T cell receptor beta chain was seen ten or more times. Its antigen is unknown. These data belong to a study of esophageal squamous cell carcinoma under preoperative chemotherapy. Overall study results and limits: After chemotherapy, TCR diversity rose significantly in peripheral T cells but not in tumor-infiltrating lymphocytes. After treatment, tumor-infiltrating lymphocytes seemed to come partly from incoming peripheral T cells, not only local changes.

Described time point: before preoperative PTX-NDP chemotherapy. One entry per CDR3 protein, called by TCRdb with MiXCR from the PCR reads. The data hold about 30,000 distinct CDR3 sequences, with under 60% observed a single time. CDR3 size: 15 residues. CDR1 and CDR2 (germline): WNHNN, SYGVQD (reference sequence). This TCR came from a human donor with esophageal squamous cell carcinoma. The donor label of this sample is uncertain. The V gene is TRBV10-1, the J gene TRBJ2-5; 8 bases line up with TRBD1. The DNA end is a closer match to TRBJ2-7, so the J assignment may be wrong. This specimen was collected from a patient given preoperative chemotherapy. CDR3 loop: CASRGPKGQVYEQYF. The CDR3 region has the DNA TGCGCCAGCAGAGGCCCCAAGGGACAGGTCTACGAGCAGTACTTC.